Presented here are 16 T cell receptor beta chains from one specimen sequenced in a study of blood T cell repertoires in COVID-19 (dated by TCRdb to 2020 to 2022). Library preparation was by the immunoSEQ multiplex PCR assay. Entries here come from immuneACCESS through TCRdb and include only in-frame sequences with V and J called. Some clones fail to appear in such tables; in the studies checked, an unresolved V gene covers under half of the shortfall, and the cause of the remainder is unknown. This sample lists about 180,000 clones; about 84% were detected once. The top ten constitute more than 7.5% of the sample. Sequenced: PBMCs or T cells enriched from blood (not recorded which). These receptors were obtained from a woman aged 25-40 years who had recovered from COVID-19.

CDR3 sequence: CASSQAYNPGFYEQYF. In nucleotides, the CDR3 is TGTGCCAGCAGCCAAGCGTATAACCCCGGATTCTACGAGCAGTACTTC. The chain is built from TRBV27 and TRBJ2-7; D is ambiguous. Germline lookup yields CDR1 MNHEY and CDR2 SMNVEV (reference sequence). Trimming shortened V by 6 bases and J by 3 bases, and 21 bases separated the two germline ends. CDR3 length equals 16 residues.

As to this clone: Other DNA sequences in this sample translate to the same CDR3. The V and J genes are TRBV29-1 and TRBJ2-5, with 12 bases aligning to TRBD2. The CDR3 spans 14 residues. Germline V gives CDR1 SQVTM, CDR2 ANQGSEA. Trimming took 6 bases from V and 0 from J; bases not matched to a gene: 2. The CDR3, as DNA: TGCAGCGTCGGACTAGCGGGGAACCAAGAGACCCAGTACTTC. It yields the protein CSVGLAGNQETQYF. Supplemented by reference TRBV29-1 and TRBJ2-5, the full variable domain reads SAVISQKPSRDICQRGTSLTIQCQVDSQVTMMFWYRQQPGQSLTLIATANQGSEATYESGFVIDKFPISRPNLTFSTLTVSNMSPEDSSIYLCSVGLAGNQETQYFGPGTRLLVL.

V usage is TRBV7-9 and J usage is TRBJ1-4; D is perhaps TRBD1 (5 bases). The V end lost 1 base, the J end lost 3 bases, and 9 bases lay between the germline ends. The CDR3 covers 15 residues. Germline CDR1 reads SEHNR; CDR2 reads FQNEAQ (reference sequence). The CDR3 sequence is CASSLVGPANEKLFF. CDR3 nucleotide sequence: TGTGCCAGCAGCTTAGTGGGGCCGGCTAATGAAAAACTGTTTTTT.

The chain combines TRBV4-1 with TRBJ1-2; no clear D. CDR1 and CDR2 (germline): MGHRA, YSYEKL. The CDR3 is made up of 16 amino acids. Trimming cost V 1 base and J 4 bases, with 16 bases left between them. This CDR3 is CASSQGRGGGSYGYTF. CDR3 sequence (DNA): TGCGCCAGCAGCCAAGGCCGAGGTGGAGGAAGCTATGGCTACACCTTC.

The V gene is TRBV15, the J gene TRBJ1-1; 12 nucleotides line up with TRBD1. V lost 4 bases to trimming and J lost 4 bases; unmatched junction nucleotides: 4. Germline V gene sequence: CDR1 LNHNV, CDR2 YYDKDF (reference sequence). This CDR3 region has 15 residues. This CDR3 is CATSTGDRGRTEAFF. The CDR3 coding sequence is TGTGCCACCAGCACCGGGGACAGGGGGCGCACTGAAGCTTTCTTT.

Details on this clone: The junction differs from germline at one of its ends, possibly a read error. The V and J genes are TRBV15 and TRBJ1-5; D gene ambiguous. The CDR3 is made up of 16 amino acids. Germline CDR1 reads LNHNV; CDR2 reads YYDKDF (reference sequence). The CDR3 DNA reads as TGTGCCACCAGAAGAGATTTGGAGGCTGGCAATCAGCCCCAGCATTTT. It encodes CATRRDLEAGNQPQHF.

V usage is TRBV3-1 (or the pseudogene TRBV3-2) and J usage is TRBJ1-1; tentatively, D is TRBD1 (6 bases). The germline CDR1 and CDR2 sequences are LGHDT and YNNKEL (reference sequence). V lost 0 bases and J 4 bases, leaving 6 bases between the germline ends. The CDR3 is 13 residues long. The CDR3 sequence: CASSQEGGTEAFF. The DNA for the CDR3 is TGTGCCAGCAGCCAAGAAGGGGGCACTGAAGCTTTCTTT.

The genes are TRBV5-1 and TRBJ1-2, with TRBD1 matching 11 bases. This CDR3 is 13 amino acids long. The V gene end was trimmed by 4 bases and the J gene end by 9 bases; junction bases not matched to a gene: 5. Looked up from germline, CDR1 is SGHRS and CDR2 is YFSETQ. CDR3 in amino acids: CASSPDRGRSYTF. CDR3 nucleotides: TGCGCCAGCAGCCCGGACAGGGGGCGAAGCTACACCTTC. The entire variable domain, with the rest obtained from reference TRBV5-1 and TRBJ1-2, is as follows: KAGVTQTPRYLIKTRGQQVTLSCSPISGHRSVSWYQQTPGQGLQFLFEYFSETQRNKGNFPGRFSGRQFSNSRSEMNVSTLELGDSALYLCASSPDRGRSYTFGSGTRLTVV.

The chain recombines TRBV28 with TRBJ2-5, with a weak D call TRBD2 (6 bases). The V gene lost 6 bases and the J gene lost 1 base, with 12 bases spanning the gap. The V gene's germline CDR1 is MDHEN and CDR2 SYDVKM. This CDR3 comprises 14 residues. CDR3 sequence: CASRSSGGQETQYF. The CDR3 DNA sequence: TGTGCCAGCAGGAGTAGCGGAGGCCAAGAGACCCAGTACTTC.

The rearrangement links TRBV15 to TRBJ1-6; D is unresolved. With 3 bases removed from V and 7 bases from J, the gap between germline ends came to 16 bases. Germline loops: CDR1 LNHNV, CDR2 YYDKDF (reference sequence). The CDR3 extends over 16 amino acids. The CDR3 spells CATSRVPAGVNSPLHF. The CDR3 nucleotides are TGTGCCACCAGCAGGGTACCCGCCGGAGTCAATTCACCCCTCCACTTT.

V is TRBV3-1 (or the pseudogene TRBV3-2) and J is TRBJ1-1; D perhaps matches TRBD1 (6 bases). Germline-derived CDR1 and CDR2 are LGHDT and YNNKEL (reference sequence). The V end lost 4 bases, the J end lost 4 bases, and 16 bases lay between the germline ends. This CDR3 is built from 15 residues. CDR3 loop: CASSPRGGSGTEAFF. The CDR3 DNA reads TGTGCCAGCAGCCCGAGGGGGGGTTCCGGCACTGAAGCTTTCTTT.

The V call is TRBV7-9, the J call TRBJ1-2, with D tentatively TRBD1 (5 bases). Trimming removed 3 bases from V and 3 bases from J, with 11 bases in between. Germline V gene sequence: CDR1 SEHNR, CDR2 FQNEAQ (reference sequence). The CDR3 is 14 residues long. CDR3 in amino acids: CASSFDRVYYGYTF. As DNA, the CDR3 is TGTGCCAGCAGCTTTGACAGAGTCTACTATGGCTACACCTTC.

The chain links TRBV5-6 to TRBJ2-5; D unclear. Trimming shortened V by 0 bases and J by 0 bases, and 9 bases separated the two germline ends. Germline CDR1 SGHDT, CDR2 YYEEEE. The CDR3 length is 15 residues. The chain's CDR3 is CASSLVAVNQETQYF. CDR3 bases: TGTGCCAGCAGCTTGGTTGCGGTAAACCAAGAGACCCAGTACTTC.

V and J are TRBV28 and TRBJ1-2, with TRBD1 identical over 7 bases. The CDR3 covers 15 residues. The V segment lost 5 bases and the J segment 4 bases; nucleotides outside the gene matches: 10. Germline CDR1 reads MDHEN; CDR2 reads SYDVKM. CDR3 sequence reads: CASSPVGQSTYGYTF. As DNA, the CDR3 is TGTGCCAGCAGTCCAGTGGGACAGAGCACCTATGGCTACACCTTC.

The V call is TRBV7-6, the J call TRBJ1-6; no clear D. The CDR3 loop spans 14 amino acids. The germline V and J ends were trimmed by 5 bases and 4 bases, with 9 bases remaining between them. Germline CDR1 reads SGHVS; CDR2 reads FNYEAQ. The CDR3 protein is CASSGGVYNSPLHF. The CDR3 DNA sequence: TGTGCCAGCAGCGGCGGCGTTTATAATTCACCCCTCCACTTT.

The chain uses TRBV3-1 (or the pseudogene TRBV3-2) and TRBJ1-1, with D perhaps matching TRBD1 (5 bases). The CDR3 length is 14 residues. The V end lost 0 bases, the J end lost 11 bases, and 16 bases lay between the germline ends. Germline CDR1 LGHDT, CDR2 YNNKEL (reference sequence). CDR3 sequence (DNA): TGTGCCAGCAGCCAAGAGTATGTGGGGCAGACGGCTTTCTTT. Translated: CASSQEYVGQTAFF.